The entry below describes one T cell receptor beta chain. What it binds is unknown. The sample belongs to a study of cytomegalovirus exposure and HLA in healthy donors. Study findings and constraints: Researchers reported from a later analysis that most CMV-associated TCR beta chains appeared HLA-restricted.

The PCR employed 60 Vbeta primers together with 13 Jbeta primers. Using immunoSEQ multiplex PCR, the repertoire was profiled, and TCRdb retains in-frame clones only, with some absent. Among about 150,000 clones, approximately 74% were seen once, and the ten largest hold roughly 2.2%. The J segment lost 0 bases and the V segment lost 4 bases, leaving 3 bases of the junction unmatched. The length of the CDR3 is 15 residues. The germline gives CDR1 MDHEN, CDR2 SYDVKM. Source material: PBMCs. The V and J genes are TRBV28 and TRBJ1-3; TRBD1 matches 7 bases. This TCR was sampled from a man younger than 40 in good health and CMV-seronegative. The CDR3 loop reads CASSSDRNSGNTIYF. The CDR3 coding sequence is TGTGCCAGCAGTTCGGACAGGAACTCTGGAAACACCATATATTTT.